This T cell receptor (beta chain) was captured by sequencing in a study of chemoradiotherapy in HPV16-positive cancers. Repertoires were sampled repeatedly during chemoradiotherapy. Germline V gene lookup returns CDR1 LNHDA and CDR2 SQIVND (reference sequence). This CDR3 is 13 amino acids long. General study points: HPV-responsive T-cell expansion during chemoradiotherapy was linked to improved recurrence-free survival in HPV16-positive patients.

Profiling relied on immunoSEQ multiplex PCR, and the TCRdb table lists in-frame clones only, not all of them. The sample has 40,000 to 60,000 clones, under 95% seen once. On this clone itself: Its antigen is undetermined. Germline and junction disagree at one end, which may indicate a read error.

This TCR was sampled from a human donor with HPV-associated anogenital cancer. Sequenced here: blood, sampled from a patient who underwent chemoradiotherapy. The chain is built from TRBV19 and TRBJ2-5; no definite D call. Here the CDR3 DNA reads TGTGCCAGTAGCATAGGTCCCATCGAGACCCAGTACTTC. As protein: CASSIGPIETQYF. The full variable domain, rest sourced from reference TRBV19 and TRBJ2-5, is DGGITQSPKYLFRKEGQNVTLSCEQNLNHDAMYWYRQDPGQGLRLIYYSQIVNDFQKGDIAEGYSVSREKKESFPLTVTSAQKNPTAFYLCASSIGPIETQYFGPGTRLLVL.